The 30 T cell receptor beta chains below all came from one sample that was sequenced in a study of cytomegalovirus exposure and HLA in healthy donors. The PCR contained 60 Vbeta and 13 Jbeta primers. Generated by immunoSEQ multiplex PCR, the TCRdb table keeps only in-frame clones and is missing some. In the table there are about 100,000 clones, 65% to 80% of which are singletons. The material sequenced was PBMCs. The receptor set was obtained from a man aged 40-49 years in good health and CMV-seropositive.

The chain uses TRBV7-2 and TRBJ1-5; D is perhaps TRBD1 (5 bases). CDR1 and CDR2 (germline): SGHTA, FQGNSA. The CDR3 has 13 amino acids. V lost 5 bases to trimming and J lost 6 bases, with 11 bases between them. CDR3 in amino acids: CASSPAGFQPQHF. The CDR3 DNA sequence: TGTGCCAGCAGCCCCGCAGGGTTTCAGCCCCAGCATTTT.

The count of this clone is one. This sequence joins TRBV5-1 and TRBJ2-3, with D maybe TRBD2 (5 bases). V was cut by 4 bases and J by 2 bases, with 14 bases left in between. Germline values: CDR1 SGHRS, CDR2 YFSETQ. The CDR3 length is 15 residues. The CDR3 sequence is CASSPEGFYTDTQYF. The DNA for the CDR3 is TGCGCCAGCAGCCCCGAGGGATTCTACACAGATACGCAGTATTTT.

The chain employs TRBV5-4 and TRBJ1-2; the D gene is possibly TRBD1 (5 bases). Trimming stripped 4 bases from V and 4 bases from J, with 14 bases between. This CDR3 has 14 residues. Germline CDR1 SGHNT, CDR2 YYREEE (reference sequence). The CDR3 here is CASSPDGGGYGYTF. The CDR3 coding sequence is TGTGCCAGCAGCCCCGATGGGGGGGGCTATGGCTACACCTTC.

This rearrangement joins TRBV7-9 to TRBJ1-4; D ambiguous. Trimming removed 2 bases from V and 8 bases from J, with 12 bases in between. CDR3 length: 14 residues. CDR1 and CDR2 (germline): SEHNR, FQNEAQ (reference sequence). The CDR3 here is CASSLTGSDEKLFF. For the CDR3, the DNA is TGTGCCAGCAGCTTAACGGGATCGGACGAAAAACTGTTTTTT.

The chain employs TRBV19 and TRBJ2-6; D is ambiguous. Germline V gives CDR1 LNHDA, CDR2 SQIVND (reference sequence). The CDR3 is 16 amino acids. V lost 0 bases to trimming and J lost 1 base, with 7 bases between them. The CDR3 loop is CASSIEPRSGANVLTF. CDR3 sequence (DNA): TGTGCCAGTAGTATAGAACCGAGGTCTGGGGCCAACGTCCTGACTTTC.

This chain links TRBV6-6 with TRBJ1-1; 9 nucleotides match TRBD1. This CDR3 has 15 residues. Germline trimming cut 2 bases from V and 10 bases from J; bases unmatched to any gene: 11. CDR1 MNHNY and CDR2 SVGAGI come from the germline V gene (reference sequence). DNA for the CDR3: TGTGCCAGCAGTTACCCCGAACAGGGGGCTCTTGGAGCTTTCTTT. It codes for CASSYPEQGALGAFF.

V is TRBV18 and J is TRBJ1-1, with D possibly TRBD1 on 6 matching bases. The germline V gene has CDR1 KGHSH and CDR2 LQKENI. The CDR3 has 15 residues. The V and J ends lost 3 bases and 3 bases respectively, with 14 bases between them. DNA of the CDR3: TGTGCCAGCTCACCCCCTTCGACAGGAGACACTGAAGCTTTCTTT. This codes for CASSPPSTGDTEAFF.

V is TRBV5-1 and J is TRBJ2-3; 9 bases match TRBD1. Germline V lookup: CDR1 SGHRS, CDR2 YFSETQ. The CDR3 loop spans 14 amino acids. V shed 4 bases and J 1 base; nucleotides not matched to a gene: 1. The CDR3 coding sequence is TGCGCCAGCAGCCGGGACAGGGGCACAGATACGCAGTATTTT. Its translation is CASSRDRGTDTQYF. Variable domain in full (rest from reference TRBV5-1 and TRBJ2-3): KAGVTQTPRYLIKTRGQQVTLSCSPISGHRSVSWYQQTPGQGLQFLFEYFSETQRNKGNFPGRFSGRQFSNSRSEMNVSTLELGDSALYLCASSRDRGTDTQYFGPGTRLTVL.

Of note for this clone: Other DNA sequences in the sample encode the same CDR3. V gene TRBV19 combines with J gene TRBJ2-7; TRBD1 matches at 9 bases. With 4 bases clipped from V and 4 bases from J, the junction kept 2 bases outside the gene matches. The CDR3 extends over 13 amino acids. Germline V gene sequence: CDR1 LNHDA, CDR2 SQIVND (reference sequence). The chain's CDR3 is CASSTQGAYEQYF. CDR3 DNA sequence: TGTGCCAGTAGTACACAGGGGGCGTACGAGCAGTACTTC.

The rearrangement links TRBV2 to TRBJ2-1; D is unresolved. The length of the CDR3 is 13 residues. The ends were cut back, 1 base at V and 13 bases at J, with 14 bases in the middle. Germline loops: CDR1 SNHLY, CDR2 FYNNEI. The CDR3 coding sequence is TGTGCCAGCAGTGAAGATCCCGTACGGTTTCAGTTCTTC. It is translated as CASSEDPVRFQFF.

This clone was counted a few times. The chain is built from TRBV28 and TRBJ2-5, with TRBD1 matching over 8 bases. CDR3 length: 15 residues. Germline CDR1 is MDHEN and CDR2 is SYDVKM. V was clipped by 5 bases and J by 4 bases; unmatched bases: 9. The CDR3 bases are TGTGCCAGCAGTCCGATGGACAGGGCGGTAGAGACCCAGTACTTC. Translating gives CASSPMDRAVETQYF.

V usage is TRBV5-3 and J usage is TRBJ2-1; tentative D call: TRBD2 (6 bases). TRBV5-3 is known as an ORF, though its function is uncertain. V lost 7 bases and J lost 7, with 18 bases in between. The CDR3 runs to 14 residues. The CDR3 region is CARLELRGSNEQFF. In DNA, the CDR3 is TGTGCCAGACTCGAACTCCGGGGGTCGAATGAGCAGTTCTTC.

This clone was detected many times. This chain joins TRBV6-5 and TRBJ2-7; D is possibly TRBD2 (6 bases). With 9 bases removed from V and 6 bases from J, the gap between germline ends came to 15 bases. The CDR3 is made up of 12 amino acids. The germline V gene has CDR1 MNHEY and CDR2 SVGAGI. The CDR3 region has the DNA TGTGCCAGTGGGCAGCGGGCCATCGAGCAGTACTTC. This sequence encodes CASGQRAIEQYF.

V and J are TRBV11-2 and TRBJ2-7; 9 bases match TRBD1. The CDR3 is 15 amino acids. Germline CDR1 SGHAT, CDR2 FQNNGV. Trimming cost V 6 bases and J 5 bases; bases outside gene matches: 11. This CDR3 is CASSSARDRADEQYF. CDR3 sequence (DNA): TGTGCCAGCAGTTCAGCCCGGGACAGGGCGGACGAGCAGTACTTC.

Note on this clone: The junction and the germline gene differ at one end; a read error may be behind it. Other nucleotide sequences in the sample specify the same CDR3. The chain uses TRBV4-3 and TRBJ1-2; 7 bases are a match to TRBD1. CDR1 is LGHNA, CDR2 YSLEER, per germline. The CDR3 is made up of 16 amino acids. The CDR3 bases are TGCGCCAGCAGCCAACTGTCCTCAACAGGGGCCTATGGCTACACCTTT. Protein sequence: CASSQLSSTGAYGYTF.

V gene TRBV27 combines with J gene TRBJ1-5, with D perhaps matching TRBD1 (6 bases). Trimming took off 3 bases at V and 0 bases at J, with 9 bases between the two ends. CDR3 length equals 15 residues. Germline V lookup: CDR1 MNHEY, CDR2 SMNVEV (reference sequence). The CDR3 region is CASSLVGGSNQPQHF. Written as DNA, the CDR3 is TGTGCCAGCAGTTTGGTAGGGGGTAGCAATCAGCCCCAGCATTTT.

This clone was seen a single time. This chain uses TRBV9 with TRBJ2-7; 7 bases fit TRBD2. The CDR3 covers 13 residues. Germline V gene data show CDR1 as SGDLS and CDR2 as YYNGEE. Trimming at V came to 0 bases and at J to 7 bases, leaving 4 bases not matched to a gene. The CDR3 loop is CASSVGRDYEQYF. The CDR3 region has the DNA TGTGCCAGCAGCGTAGGTCGGGACTATGAGCAGTACTTC.

This CDR3 reads CASSLDRGQETQYF. In DNA form, the CDR3 reads TGTGCCAGCAGTTTGGACAGGGGGCAAGAGACCCAGTACTTC. This rearrangement joins TRBV6-5 to TRBJ2-5, with TRBD1 matching 10 bases. The ends lost 4 bases at V and 2 bases at J; junction bases unmatched: 1. Germline loops: CDR1 MNHEY, CDR2 SVGAGI. The CDR3 is 14 residues long.

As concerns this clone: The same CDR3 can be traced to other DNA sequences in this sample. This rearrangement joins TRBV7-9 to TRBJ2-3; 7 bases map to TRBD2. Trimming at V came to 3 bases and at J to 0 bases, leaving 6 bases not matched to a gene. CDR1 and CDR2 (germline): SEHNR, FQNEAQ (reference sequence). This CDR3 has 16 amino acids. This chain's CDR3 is CASSFGGTTSTDTQYF. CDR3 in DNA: TGTGCCAGCAGCTTTGGCGGGACTACTAGCACAGATACGCAGTATTTT.

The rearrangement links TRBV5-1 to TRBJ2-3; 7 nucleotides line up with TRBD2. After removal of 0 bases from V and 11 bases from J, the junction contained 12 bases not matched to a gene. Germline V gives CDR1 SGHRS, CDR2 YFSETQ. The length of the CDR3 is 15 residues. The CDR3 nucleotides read TGCGCCAGCAGCTTGGCGGAGGGGTCAGGGAGGGGGCAGTATTTT. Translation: CASSLAEGSGRGQYF.

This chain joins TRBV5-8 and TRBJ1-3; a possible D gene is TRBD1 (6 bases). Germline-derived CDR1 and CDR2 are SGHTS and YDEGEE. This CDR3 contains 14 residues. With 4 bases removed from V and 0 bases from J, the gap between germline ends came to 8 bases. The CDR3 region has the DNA TGTGCCAGCAGCCGCAGGGGCTCTGGAAACACCATATATTTT. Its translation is CASSRRGSGNTIYF.

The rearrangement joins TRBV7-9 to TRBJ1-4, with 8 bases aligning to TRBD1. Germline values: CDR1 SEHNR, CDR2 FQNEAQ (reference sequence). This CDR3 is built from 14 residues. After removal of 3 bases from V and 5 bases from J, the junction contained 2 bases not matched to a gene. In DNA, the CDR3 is TGTGCCAGCAGCTTCAGGACAGGGAATGAAAAACTGTTTTTT. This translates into CASSFRTGNEKLFF.

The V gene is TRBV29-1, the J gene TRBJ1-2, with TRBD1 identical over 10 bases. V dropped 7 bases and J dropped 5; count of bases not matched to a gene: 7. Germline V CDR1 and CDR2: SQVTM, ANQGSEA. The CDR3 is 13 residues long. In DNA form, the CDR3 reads TGCAGCGCTTCGACAGGGGGCGCGTATGGCTACACCTTC. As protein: CSASTGGAYGYTF.

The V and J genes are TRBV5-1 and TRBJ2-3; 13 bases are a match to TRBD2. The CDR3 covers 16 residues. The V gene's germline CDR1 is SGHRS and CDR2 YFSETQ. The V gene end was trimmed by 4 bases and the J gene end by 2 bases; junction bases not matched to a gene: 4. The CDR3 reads CASSGGTSGVTDTQYF. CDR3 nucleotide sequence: TGCGCCAGCAGCGGGGGGACTAGCGGGGTCACAGATACGCAGTATTTT.

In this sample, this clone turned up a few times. CDR3 sequence reads: CASTTDRSYNEQFF. The CDR3 DNA follows: TGTGCCAGCACGACCGACAGGTCCTACAATGAGCAGTTCTTC. The chain joins TRBV6-6 to TRBJ2-1, with D possibly TRBD1 on 6 matching bases. Germline loops: CDR1 MNHNY, CDR2 SVGAGI (reference sequence). Trimming took off 7 bases at V and 1 base at J, with 11 bases between the two ends. The CDR3 sequence is 14 residues long.

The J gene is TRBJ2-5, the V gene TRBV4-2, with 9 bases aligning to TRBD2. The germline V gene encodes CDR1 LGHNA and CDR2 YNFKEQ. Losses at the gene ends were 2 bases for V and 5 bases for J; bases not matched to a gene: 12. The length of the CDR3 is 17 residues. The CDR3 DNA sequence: TGTGCCAGCAGCCAACAAAGCGGGGGGCCCACCGGGGAGACCCAGTACTTC. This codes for CASSQQSGGPTGETQYF.

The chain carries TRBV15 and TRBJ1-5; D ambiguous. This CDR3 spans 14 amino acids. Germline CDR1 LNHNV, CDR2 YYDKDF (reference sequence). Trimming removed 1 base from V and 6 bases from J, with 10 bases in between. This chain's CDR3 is CATSRGGIGQPQHF. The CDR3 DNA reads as TGTGCCACCAGCAGAGGCGGAATCGGTCAGCCCCAGCATTTT. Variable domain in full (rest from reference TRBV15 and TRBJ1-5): DAMVIQNPRYQVTQFGKPVTLSCSQTLNHNVMYWYQQKSSQAPKLLFHYYDKDFNNEADTPDNFQSRRPNTSFCFLDIRSPGLGDTAMYLCATSRGGIGQPQHFGDGTRLSIL.

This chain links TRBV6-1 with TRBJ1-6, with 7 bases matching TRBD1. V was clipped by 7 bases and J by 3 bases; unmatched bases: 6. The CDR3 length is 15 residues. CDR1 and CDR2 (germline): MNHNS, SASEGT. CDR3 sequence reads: CASKRDSGYNSPLHF. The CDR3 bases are TGTGCCAGCAAGAGGGACAGCGGCTATAATTCACCCCTCCACTTT.

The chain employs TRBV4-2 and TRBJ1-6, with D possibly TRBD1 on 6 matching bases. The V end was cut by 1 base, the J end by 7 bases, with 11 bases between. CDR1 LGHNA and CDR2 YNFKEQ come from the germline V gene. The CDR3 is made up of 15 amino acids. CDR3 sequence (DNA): TGTGCCAGCAGCCAAGCTCCGGGACAAAATTCACCCCTCCACTTT. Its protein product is CASSQAPGQNSPLHF.

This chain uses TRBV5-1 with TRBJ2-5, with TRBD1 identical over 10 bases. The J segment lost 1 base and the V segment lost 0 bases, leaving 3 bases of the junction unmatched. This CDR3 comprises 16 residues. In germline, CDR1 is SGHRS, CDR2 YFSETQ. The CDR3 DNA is TGCGCCAGCAGCTTGGCTGGACAGGGGGTCCAAGAGACCCAGTACTTC. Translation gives CASSLAGQGVQETQYF.